The 3 T cell receptor beta chains in this list originate from one sample, sequenced in a study of T-cell reconstitution after alpha-beta-depleted transplantation in children. Preparing the TCRbeta library involved the use of unique molecular identifiers. TCRdb itself ran the PCR reads through MiXCR, one entry per CDR3 protein. The table records about 22,000 distinct CDR3 sequences, approximately 10% of them present only once. The sample in question was PBMCs from the stem cell graft donor, obtained from the stem cell graft. These receptors all stem from a human donor who donated a stem cell graft to a child with chronic granulomatous disease.

This clonotype was found many times. This chain joins TRBV9 and TRBJ1-1; D gene unclear. V was shortened by 4 bases and J by 4 bases, with 11 bases between the two germline ends. Germline CDR1 SGDLS, CDR2 YYNGEE. CDR3 length: 13 residues. The chain's CDR3 is CASSSRWGTEAFF. In DNA, the CDR3 is TGTGCCAGCAGCTCAAGATGGGGCACTGAAGCTTTCTTT.

This clonotype was seen at least ten times. The chain couples TRBV5-1 to TRBJ2-1, with 7 bases fitting TRBD1. The CDR3 consists of 12 residues. Germline V gene sequence: CDR1 SGHRS, CDR2 YFSETQ. V trimming: 5 bases; J trimming: 6 bases; junction bases outside the gene matches: 2. CDR3 nucleotides: TGCGCCAGCAGGACAGGGCCCAATGAGCAGTTCTTC. This gives the protein CASRTGPNEQFF.

A remark on this clonotype: At one boundary the junction diverges from the germline segment, which might be a read error. This chain joins TRBV20-1 and TRBJ2-1; 11 bases match TRBD2. The CDR3 covers 16 residues. The germline V gene has CDR1 DFQATT and CDR2 SNEGSKA (reference sequence). The CDR3 spells CCARSSSGGPVNEQFF. The CDR3 DNA is TGCTGTGCTAGGTCGTCTAGCGGGGGGCCTGTGAATGAGCAGTTCTTC.